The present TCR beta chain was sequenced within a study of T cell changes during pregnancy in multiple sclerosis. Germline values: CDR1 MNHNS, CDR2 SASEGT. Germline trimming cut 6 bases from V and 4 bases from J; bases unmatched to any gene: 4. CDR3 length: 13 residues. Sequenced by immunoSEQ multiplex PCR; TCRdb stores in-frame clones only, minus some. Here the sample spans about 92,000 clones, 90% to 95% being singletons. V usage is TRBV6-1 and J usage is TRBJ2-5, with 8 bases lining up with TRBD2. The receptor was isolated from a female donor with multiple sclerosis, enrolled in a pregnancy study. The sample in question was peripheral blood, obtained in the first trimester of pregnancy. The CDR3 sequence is CASSAGGRETQYF. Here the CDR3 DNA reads TGTGCCAGCAGCGCGGGAGGACGAGAGACCCAGTACTTC.